This paragraph covers one T cell receptor beta chain sequence. Antigen specificity is unknown. The data are from a study of blood T cells in healthy people across ages. Study outcomes and limitations: What prevented conclusive comparison of naive and antigen-experienced cells was that PBMCs were unsorted.

A sample-barcoded 5' primer and a J-beta primer mix were used in a second PCR of about 7 to 12 cycles. TCRdb independently ran MiXCR on the 5' RACE reads; one entry per CDR3 protein. The sample lists approximately 600,000 distinct CDR3 sequences; approximately 59% were seen once. Germline CDR1 is PRHDT and CDR2 is FYEKMQ (reference sequence). V was clipped by 2 bases and J by 2 bases, with 10 bases between them. The CDR3 extends over 16 amino acids. This chain uses TRBV13 with TRBJ1-6; D gene ambiguous. The sample consisted of blood. The clonotype comes from a man between 60 and 70 years old in good health. The CDR3 loop reads CASSLYAGTYNSPLHF. CDR3 DNA sequence: TGTGCCAGCAGCTTATATGCCGGGACCTATAATTCACCCCTCCACTTT. The full variable domain, completed using reference TRBV13 and TRBJ1-6, is AAGVIQSPRHLIKEKRETATLKCYPIPRHDTVYWYQQGPGQDPQFLISFYEKMQSDKGSIPDRFSAQQFSDYHSELNMSSLELGDSALYFCASSLYAGTYNSPLHFGNGTRLTVT.